The entry that follows covers one T cell receptor (beta chain) sequence. The data belong to a study of blood T cell repertoires in COVID-19. Study-level information: In each case, the material was cDNA or gDNA derived from T cells, B-cell-depleted T cells, or PBMCs.

The CDR3 has 17 residues. Germline values: CDR1 LGHDT, CDR2 YNNKEL (reference sequence). With 4 bases clipped from V and 4 bases from J, the junction kept 12 bases outside the gene matches. Repertoires were generated with immunoSEQ multiplex PCR, while TCRdb's copy carries only in-frame clones and drops some. The sample lists some 250,000 clones, 81% seen once, with approximately 8% in the top ten. The genes are TRBV3-1 (or the pseudogene TRBV3-2) and TRBJ2-3; TRBD1 matches 9 bases. The clonotype was recovered from a woman older than 75 with acute or convalescent COVID-19. The sample was peripheral blood. This chain's CDR3 is CASSPHPGQGGSDTQYF. The CDR3 nucleotides are TGTGCCAGCAGCCCACATCCGGGACAGGGAGGGTCAGATACGCAGTATTTT.